The clone carrying this T cell receptor beta chain was seen just once. What it binds is not known. The PCR was carried out with 60 Vbeta primers and 13 Jbeta primers. This table comes from immunoSEQ multiplex PCR, and its TCRdb copy is limited to in-frame clones, with some not included. The sample has about 200,000 clones, around 77% seen once. The data are from a study of cytomegalovirus exposure and HLA in healthy donors. Across the whole study: Among 398 genotyped donors, around 80% fell in the Caucasian-associated ancestry cluster. Findings of the study overall: It was in a later analysis that TCR association rates were seen to vary by HLA locus, highest for DRB1 and lowest for HLA-C. Analysis was carried out at a later point, and it linked a missense DCLRE1C variant to TCR beta V- and J-gene trimming. Segments of the TCR beta V type were, in most cases, productive about 87% or about 30% of the time in an earlier analysis.

CDR3 length: 15 residues. CDR1 and CDR2 (germline): SGHRS, YFSETQ. V was pared by 3 bases and J by 8 bases, with 10 bases of the junction left unmatched. This sequence joins TRBV5-1 and TRBJ2-1; 8 bases are a match to TRBD2. This TCR came from a man in his thirties or forties in good health and CMV-seronegative. Material: PBMCs. The CDR3 spells CASSSTGLVIHEQFF. The CDR3 DNA is TGCGCCAGCAGCTCTACGGGACTAGTTATACATGAGCAGTTCTTC. The full variable domain, in which reference TRBV5-1 and TRBJ2-1 provide the parts outside the CDR3, is KAGVTQTPRYLIKTRGQQVTLSCSPISGHRSVSWYQQTPGQGLQFLFEYFSETQRNKGNFPGRFSGRQFSNSRSEMNVSTLELGDSALYLCASSSTGLVIHEQFFGPGTRLTVL.